A single sample gave rise to the 3 T cell receptor beta chains below, sequenced in a study of radiotherapy plus CTLA-4 blockade in lung cancer. Data came from immunoSEQ multiplex PCR; TCRdb stores just in-frame clones and leaves some out. This sample has tens of thousands of clones, with approximately 70% found just once. The specimen was peripheral blood, collected from a patient treated with radiotherapy plus ipilimumab. The receptors derive from a human donor with non-small cell lung cancer who had stable disease on radiotherapy plus ipilimumab.

The chain uses TRBV7-9 and TRBJ1-1; 7 bases are shared with TRBD1. CDR3 length: 14 amino acids. From germline, CDR1 is SEHNR and CDR2 FQNEAQ (reference sequence). The junction had 6 bases not matched to a gene; V was cut back by 4 bases and J by 4 bases. The CDR3 protein is CASSSTGFGTEAFF. Here the CDR3 DNA reads TGTGCCAGCAGCTCGACAGGGTTCGGCACTGAAGCTTTCTTT.

This chain uses TRBV11-2 with TRBJ2-7; 10 bases fit TRBD1. This CDR3 region has 17 residues. The V gene's germline CDR1 is SGHAT and CDR2 FQNNGV. The J segment lost 5 bases and the V segment lost 5 bases, leaving 15 bases of the junction unmatched. This chain's CDR3 is CASSPRWGGQGDDEQYF. Written as DNA, the CDR3 is TGTGCCAGCAGCCCGCGATGGGGAGGACAGGGGGACGACGAGCAGTACTTC.

A single count supports this clone. The V and J genes are TRBV7-9 and TRBJ2-2; D perhaps matches TRBD1 (5 bases). Trimming removed 5 bases from V and 0 bases from J, with 13 bases in between. Per the germline V gene, CDR1 is SEHNR and CDR2 is FQNEAQ (reference sequence). The CDR3 has 16 residues. The CDR3 DNA is TGTGCCAGCAGCGCACAGGCCGCCGCGAACACCGGGGAGCTGTTTTTT. This sequence encodes CASSAQAAANTGELFF.